A selection of T cell receptor beta chains follows, all from one sample in a study of CXCR3-negative and CXCR3-positive naive CD8 T cells. TCRdb reprocessed the 5' RACE reads and stores each CDR3 protein as one record, lacking DNA. The sample has 45,000 to 75,000 distinct CDR3 sequences. Source material: naive CXCR3- CD8+ T cells from blood. The receptors stem from a human donor in good health. Some clones in this sample may be carry-over from other donors' samples. The CDR3 runs from the conserved cysteine through the conserved F or W. Rows may omit the clone size; those that give it use once, few, many or a size class.

abundance	j_gene	v_gene	CDR3aa
.	TRBJ2-1	TRBV2	CASSGTGDYEQFF
.	TRBJ2-1	TRBV4-3	CASSQGGGGSYNEQFF
.	TRBJ2-1	TRBV27	CASSPNPGQGAWDEQFF
.	TRBJ2-1	TRBV4-3	CASSQDLAGGQDEQFF
.	TRBJ2-7	TRBV6-6	CASSTAPGSSSYEQYF
.	TRBJ2-5	TRBV11-2	CASSLGTSEQETQYF
.	TRBJ1-5	TRBV6-2/TRBV6-3	CASSYGGGQPQHF
.	TRBJ2-7	TRBV25-1	CASGTAYYEQYF
.	TRBJ2-1	TRBV29-1	CSVEMSLLGEQFF
.	TRBJ2-7	TRBV6-5	CASKLTGGYEQYF
.	TRBJ2-2	TRBV11-2	CASSLLARTSLTGELFF
.	TRBJ2-1	TRBV7-2	CASSLEVLAGTRSYNEQFF
.	TRBJ2-2	TRBV4-3	CASSQDLGAGPGELFF
.	TRBJ2-1	TRBV15	CATSSGLRQFF
.	TRBJ1-2	TRBV29-1	CSVEGLYGYTF
.	TRBJ2-3	TRBV7-8	CASSQSSTDTQYF
.	TRBJ2-2	TRBV7-2	CASSQYPRDSRRTGELFF
medium-sized	TRBJ2-3	TRBV7-7	CASSYRLAGGTDTQYF
.	TRBJ1-1	TRBV27	CASSLWGRVNTEAFF
.	TRBJ2-7	TRBV29-1	CSVEQGEAYEQYF
.	TRBJ2-7	TRBV7-9	CASSLTGTGGEQYF
.	TRBJ2-1	TRBV21-1	CASSKETDNEQFF
.	TRBJ2-3	TRBV28	CASSFQARIDTQYF
.	TRBJ2-2	TRBV14	CASSPVNTGELFF
.	TRBJ2-1	TRBV6-2/TRBV6-3	CASSYDHTGLTNEQFF
.	TRBJ1-2	TRBV12-3/TRBV12-4	CASSPGTAVGYGYTF
.	TRBJ2-1	TRBV4-1	CASSQVGTPVQQFF
.	TRBJ2-5	TRBV7-3	CASSSLVGAGETQYF
.	TRBJ1-1	TRBV5-1	CASCLEVNTGAFF
.	TRBJ2-3	TRBV11-3	CASSYDPTDTQYF
.	TRBJ2-3	TRBV19	CASSMSRGADTQYF
.	TRBJ2-6	TRBV21-1	CASTPPCTDLKISGANVLTF
.	TRBJ2-2	TRBV6-5	CASSASRQGAGELFF
.	TRBJ2-2	TRBV28	CASSQPPGQSNTGELFF
.	TRBJ2-5	TRBV21-1	CAPRHGQEETQYF